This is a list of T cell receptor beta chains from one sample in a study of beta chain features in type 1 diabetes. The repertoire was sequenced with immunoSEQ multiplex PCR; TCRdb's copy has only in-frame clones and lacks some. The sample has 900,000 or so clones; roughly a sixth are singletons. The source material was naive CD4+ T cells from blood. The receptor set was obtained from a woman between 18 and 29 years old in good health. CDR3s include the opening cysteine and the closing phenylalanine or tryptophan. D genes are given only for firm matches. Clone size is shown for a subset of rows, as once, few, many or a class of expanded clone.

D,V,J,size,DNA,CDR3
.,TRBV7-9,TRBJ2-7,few,TGTGCCAGCAGCCCTACCTGGGGGGGGACAGATACCTACGAGCAGTACTTC,CASSPTWGGTDTYEQYF
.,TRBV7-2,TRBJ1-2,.,TGTGCCAGCAGCTTAGCGGCGAGTTTTAACTATGGCTACACCTTC,CASSLAASFNYGYTF
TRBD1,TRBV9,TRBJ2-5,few,TGTGCCAGCAGCGTAGACAGGGGGGTTGGGGAGACCCAGTACTTC,CASSVDRGVGETQYF
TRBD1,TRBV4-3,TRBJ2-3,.,TGCGCCAGCAGCCAATTACAGGGGCGGACAGATACGCAGTATTTT,CASSQLQGRTDTQYF
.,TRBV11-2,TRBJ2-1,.,TGTGCCAGCAGCTTGGGCCACAGTGAGCAGTTCTTC,CASSLGHSEQFF
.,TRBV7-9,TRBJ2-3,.,TGTGCCAGCAGTAATACAGGGTCTGATACGCAGTATTTT,CASSNTGSDTQYF
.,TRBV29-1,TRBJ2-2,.,TGCAGCTTTTCATACCACTCGAACACCGGGGAGCTGTTTTTT,CSFSYHSNTGELFF
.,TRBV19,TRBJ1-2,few,TGTGCCAGTACTAACGGGCCTACCTATGGCTACACCTTC,CASTNGPTYGYTF
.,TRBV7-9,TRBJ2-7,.,TGTGCCAGCAGCTTAGCGATGGCTAGCGACGAGCAGTACTTC,CASSLAMASDEQYF
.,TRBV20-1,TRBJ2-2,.,TGCAGTGCTAGGGGCCCCGGGGAGCTGTTTTTT,CSARGPGELFF
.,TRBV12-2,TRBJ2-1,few,TGTGCAAGTCGTCACAGGTACGCTGAGCAGTTCTTC,CASRHRYAEQFF
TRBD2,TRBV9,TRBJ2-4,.,TGTGCCAGCCGGGGGGGAACGGGAGTTCATACCAAAAACATTCAGTACTTC,CASRGGTGVHTKNIQYF
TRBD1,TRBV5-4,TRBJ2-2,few,TGTGCCAGCAGCTTGGGGGACAGGGGAATTGGGGAGCTGTTTTTT,CASSLGDRGIGELFF
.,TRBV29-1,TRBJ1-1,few,TGCAGCGTTTCGGCTGCTGGACAGCTAAAGGCTTTCTTT,CSVSAAGQLKAFF
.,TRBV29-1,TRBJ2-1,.,TGCAGCGTTGAAAACTCCCTGAGGCAGTTCTTC,CSVENSLRQFF
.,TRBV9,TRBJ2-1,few,TGTGCCAGCAGCGCCTCGGCCTACAATGAGCAGTTCTTC,CASSASAYNEQFF
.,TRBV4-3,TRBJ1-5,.,TGCGCCAGCAGCCAAGCCGGACAGAGCAATCAGCCCCAGCATTTT,CASSQAGQSNQPQHF
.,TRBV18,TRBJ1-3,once,TGTGCCAGCTCACCACGCAACTCAGGGGCCTCTGGAAACACCATATATTTT,CASSPRNSGASGNTIYF
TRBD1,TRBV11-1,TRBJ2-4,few,TGTGCCAGCAGCTCGAGACAGGGAAGTAACATTCAGTACTTC,CASSSRQGSNIQYF
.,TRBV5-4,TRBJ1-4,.,TGTGCCAGCAGCGCAAACGTCGCAACTAATGAAAAACTGTTTTTT,CASSANVATNEKLFF
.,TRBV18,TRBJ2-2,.,TGTGCCAGCTCACCAGGGTCGGCGAACACCGGGGAGCTGTTTTTT,CASSPGSANTGELFF
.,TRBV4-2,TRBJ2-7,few,TGTGCCAGCAGCCAAGGGGCGGGATACTACGAGCAGTACTTC,CASSQGAGYYEQYF
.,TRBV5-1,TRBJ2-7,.,TGCGCCAGCAGAGACCCAACCTACGAGCAGTACTTC,CASRDPTYEQYF
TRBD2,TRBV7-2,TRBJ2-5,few,TGTGCCAGCAGCTCCCCCGGACGTAGCGGGATCTGGCAAGAGACCCAGTACTTC,CASSSPGRSGIWQETQYF
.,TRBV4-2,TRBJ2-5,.,TGTGCCAGCAGCCAAGACAGGAGGACGGAGACCCAGTACTTC,CASSQDRRTETQYF
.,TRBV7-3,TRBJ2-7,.,TGTGCCAGCAGCCTGACAGGCCCACCGGGGGAGCAGTACTTC,CASSLTGPPGEQYF
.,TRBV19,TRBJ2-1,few,TGTGCCAGTAGTATAGATCATAAGGCCCCATACAATGAGCAGTTCTTC,CASSIDHKAPYNEQFF
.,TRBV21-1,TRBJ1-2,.,TGTGCCAGCAGCGGACAAAGAGGGGACTATGGCTACACCTTC,CASSGQRGDYGYTF
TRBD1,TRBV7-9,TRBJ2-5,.,TGTGCCAGCAGCCCCGGGACAGGCTTCCAAGAGACCCAGTACTTC,CASSPGTGFQETQYF
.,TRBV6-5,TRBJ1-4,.,TGTGCCAGCAGTTACTCGAGAGGGGTCCAAAAACTGTTTTTT,CASSYSRGVQKLFF
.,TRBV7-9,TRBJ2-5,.,TGTGCCAGCAGCTTATGGAGGCGAGGGGAGACCCAGTACTTC,CASSLWRRGETQYF
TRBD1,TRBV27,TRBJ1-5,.,TGTGCCAGCAGTCACAGCCTCGGACAGGGGGTCAATCAGCCCCAGCATTTT,CASSHSLGQGVNQPQHF
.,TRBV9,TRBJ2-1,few,TGTGCCAGCAGCCCCACGAGTAGCCCTAGCTCCTACAATGAGCAGTTCTTC,CASSPTSSPSSYNEQFF
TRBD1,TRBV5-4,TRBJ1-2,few,TGTGCCAGCAGCTTGGGGGCGGACAGGGGTTGGGGCTACACCTTC,CASSLGADRGWGYTF
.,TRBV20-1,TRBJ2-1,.,TGCAGTGCTAGAGATAGCAATGAGCAGTTCTTC,CSARDSNEQFF
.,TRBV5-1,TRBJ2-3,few,TGCGCCAGCAGCTTCGCGACAGGCCTAAACACAGATACGCAGTATTTT,CASSFATGLNTDTQYF
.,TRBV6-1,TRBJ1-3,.,TGTGCCAGCAGTGTTCGGCAGAATCATTTAGGAAACACCATATATTTT,CASSVRQNHLGNTIYF
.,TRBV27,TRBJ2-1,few,TGTGCCAGCAGCTTACTGCGGGGGCGCGAAGATGAGCAGTTCTTC,CASSLLRGREDEQFF
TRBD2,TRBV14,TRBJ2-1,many,TGTGCCAGCAGCCCCGCGGGAGTTGGACAGTTCTTC,CASSPAGVGQFF
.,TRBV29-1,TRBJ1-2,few,TGCAGCGTTGTGACAGGAGGAGGCTCTGGCTACACCTTC,CSVVTGGGSGYTF
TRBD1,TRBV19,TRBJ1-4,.,TGTGCGAGTCGGAAAAACGGACAGGGGGCAGAAAAACTGTTTTTT,CASRKNGQGAEKLFF
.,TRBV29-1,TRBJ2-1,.,TGCAGCCAGACTAGTGGGGATGAGCAGTTCTTC,CSQTSGDEQFF
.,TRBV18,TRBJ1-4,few,TGTGCCAGCTCACCACCAGGGACCGGGGGCGAAAAACTGTTTTTT,CASSPPGTGGEKLFF
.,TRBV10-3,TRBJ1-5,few,TGTGCCATCAGTGTTGAAGCGGACAATCAGCCCCAGCATTTT,CAISVEADNQPQHF
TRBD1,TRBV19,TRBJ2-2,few,TGTGCCAGTAGTTCCCCCCCATGGGGACAGAGACACACCGGGGAGCTGTTTTTT,CASSSPPWGQRHTGELFF
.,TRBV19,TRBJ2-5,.,TGTGCCAGTAGGATAGGAGGGAACGTCCAAGAGACCCAGTACTTC,CASRIGGNVQETQYF